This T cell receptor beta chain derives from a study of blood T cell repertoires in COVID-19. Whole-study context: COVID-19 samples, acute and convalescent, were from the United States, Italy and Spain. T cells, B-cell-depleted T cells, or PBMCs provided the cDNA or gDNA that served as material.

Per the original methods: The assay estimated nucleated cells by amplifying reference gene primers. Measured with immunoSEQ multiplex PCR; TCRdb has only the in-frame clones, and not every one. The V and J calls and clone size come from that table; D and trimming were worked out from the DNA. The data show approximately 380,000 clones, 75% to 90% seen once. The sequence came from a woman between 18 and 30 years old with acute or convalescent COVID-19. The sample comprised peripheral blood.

CDR3 sequence (DNA): TGTGCTAGTGGTCGGACAGGGGAGAACTATGGCTACACCTTC. Translation: CASGRTGENYGYTF. V gene TRBV12-5 combines with J gene TRBJ1-2, with TRBD1 matching 9 bases. This CDR3 is built from 14 residues. Germline V gene data show CDR1 as LGHNT and CDR2 as FRNRAP. Unmatched junction bases numbered 3, after V lost 5 bases and J lost 2 bases.